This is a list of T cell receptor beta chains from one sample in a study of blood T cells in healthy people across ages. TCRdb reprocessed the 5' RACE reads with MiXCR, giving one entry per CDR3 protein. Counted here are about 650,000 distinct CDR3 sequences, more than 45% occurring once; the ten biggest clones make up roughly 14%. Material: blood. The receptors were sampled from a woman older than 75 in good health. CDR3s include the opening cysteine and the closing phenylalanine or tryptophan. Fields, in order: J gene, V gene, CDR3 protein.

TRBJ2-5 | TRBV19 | CASSIGRYAGETQYF
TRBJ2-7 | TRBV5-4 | CASSLRDRWYYEQYF
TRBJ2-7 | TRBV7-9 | CASSSTEDVYEQYF
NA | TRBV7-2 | CASSSQPGNNEQYF
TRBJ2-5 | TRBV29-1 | CSVYAGGTQETQYF
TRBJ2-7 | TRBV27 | CASSRPPAGGSSYEQYF
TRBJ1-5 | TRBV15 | CATSRGEGSNQPQHF
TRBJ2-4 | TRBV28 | CASSPSENIQYF
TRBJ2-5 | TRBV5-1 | CASSGGTSLQETQYF
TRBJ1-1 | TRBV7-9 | CASSALGTEAFF
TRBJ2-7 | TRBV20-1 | CSASRTGGLGQYF